The TCR beta chain under discussion was sequenced for a study of cytomegalovirus exposure and HLA in healthy donors. The CDR3 extends over 16 amino acids. Germline CDR1 is SNHLY and CDR2 is FYNNEI. After removal of 2 bases from V and 8 bases from J, the junction contained 10 bases not matched to a gene. PCR used 60 Vbeta primers and 13 Jbeta primers. Here immunoSEQ multiplex PCR was the method, and the copy in TCRdb shows in-frame clones only, minus some. The sample has approximately 140,000 clones; roughly four fifths are singletons. The V and J genes are TRBV2 and TRBJ2-3, with 10 positions matching TRBD2. The source material was PBMCs. The receptor comes from a human donor in good health. CDR3 DNA sequence: TGTGCCAGCAGTGAATACGGAGCGGGGGGGTATGGTACGCAGTATTTT. Translation: CASSEYGAGGYGTQYF.